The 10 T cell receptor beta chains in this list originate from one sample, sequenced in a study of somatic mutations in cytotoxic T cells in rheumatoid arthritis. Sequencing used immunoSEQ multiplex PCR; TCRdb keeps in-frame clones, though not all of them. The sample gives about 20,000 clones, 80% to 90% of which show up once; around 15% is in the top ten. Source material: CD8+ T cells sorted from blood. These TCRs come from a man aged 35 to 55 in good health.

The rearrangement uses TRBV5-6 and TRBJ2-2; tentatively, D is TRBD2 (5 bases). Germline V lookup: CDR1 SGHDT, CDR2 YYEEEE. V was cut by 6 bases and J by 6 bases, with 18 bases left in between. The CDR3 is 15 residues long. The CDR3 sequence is CASIAYPSPPGELFF. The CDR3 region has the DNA TGTGCCAGCATCGCTTACCCTAGCCCCCCCGGGGAGCTGTTTTTT.

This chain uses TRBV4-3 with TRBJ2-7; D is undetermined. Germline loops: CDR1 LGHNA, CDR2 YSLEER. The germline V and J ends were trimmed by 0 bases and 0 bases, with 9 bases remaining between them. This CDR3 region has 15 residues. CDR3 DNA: TGCGCCAGCAGCCAAGATAGGGCCAGCTCCTACGAGCAGTACTTC. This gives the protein CASSQDRASSYEQYF.

CDR3 sequence (DNA): TGTGCCAGCAGTTACTCCGAGAGCTCCTACAATGAGCAGTTCTTC. It yields the protein CASSYSESSYNEQFF. The chain employs TRBV6-5 and TRBJ2-1; D call uncertain. With 0 bases removed from V and 0 bases from J, the gap between germline ends came to 6 bases. The CDR3 has 15 amino acids. The V gene's germline CDR1 is MNHEY and CDR2 SVGAGI.

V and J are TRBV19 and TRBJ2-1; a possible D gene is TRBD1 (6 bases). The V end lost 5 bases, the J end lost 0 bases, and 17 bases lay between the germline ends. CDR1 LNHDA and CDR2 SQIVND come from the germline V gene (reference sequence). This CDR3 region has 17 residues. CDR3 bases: TGTGCCAGTAGTTCCTTTTGGACAGTTGACTCCTACAATGAGCAGTTCTTC. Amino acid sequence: CASSSFWTVDSYNEQFF. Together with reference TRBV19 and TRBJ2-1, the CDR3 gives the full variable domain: DGGITQSPKYLFRKEGQNVTLSCEQNLNHDAMYWYRQDPGQGLRLIYYSQIVNDFQKGDIAEGYSVSREKKESFPLTVTSAQKNPTAFYLCASSSFWTVDSYNEQFFGPGTRLTVL.

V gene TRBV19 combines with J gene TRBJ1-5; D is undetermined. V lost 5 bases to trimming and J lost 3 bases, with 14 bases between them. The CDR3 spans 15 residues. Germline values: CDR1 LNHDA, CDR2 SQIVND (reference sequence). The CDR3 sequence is CASSASDSYNQPQHF. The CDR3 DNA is TGTGCCAGTAGTGCCTCAGACTCCTACAATCAGCCCCAGCATTTT.

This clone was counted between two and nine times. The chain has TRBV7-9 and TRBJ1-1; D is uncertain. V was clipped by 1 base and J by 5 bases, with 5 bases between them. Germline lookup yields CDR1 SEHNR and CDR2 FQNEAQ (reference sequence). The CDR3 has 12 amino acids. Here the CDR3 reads CASSLVRTEAFF. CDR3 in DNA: TGTGCCAGCAGCTTAGTCAGGACTGAAGCTTTCTTT.

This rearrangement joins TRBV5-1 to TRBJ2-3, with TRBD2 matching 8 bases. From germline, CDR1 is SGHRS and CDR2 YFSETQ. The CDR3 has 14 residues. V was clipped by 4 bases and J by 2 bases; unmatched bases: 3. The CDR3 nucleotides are TGCGCCAGCAGCCCGGGGGGGGCCACAGATACGCAGTATTTT. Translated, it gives CASSPGGATDTQYF.

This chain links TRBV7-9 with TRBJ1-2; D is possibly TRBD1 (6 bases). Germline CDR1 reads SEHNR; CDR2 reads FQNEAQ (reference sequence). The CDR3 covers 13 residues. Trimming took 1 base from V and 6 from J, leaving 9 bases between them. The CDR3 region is CASSLGQGHGYTF. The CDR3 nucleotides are TGTGCCAGCAGCTTAGGGCAGGGGCATGGCTACACCTTC.

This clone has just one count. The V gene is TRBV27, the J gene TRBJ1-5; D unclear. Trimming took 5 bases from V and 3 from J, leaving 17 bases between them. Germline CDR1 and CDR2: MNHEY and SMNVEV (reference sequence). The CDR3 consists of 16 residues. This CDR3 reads CASSATVTLYNQPQHF. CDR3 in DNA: TGTGCCAGCAGTGCTACAGTCACCCTTTACAATCAGCCCCAGCATTTT.

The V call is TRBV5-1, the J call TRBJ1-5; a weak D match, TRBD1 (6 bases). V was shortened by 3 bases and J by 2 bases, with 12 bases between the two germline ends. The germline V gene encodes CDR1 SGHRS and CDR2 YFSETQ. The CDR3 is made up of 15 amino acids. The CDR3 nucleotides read TGCGCCAGCAGCTACAGGGTCAGGGGCAATCAGCCCCAGCATTTT. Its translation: CASSYRVRGNQPQHF.